This TCR beta chain was found in a study of cytomegalovirus exposure and HLA in healthy donors. Study-wide results and caveats: A list of 150 to 200 TCR beta chains associated with cytomegalovirus was given. The classifier was said to identify cytomegalovirus status with high specificity and sensitivity.

Germline V gene lookup returns CDR1 MNHEY and CDR2 SVGAGI. V was shortened by 3 bases and J by 3 bases, with 15 bases between the two germline ends. The CDR3 sequence is 15 residues long. As for this clone: The antigen is not known.

TCRdb's copy holds only in-frame clones and misses some; the assay was immunoSEQ multiplex PCR. The sample carries 250,000 to 300,000 clones, approximately 83% recorded once. The rearrangement links TRBV6-5 to TRBJ2-7; D might be TRBD2 (5 bases). This TCR was sampled from a woman between 18 and 29 years old in good health and CMV-seronegative. The sample consisted of PBMCs. The CDR3 sequence: CASSYGSRSNYEQYF. In DNA, the CDR3 is TGTGCCAGCAGTTATGGGAGCCGTAGTAACTACGAGCAGTACTTC.